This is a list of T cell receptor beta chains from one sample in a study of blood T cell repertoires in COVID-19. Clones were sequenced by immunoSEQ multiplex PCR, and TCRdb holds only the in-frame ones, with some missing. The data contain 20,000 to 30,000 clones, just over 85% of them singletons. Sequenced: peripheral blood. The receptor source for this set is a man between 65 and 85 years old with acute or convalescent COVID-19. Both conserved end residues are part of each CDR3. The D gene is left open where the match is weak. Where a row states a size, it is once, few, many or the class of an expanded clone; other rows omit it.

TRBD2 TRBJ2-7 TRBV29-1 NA TGCAGCGCCTCTCCCGGAGGTAGCGGGAGCTACTACGAGCAGTACTTC CSASPGGSGSYYEQYF
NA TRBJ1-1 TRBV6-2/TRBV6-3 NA TGTGCCAGCAGTCTCGGGGGGAGAGGGAACACTGAAGCTTTCTTT CASSLGGRGNTEAFF
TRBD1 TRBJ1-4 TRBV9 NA TGTGCCAGCAGCGTCCATATCGGGACAGGGGATGAAAAACTGTTTTTT CASSVHIGTGDEKLFF
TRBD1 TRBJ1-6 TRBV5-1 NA TGCGCCAGCAGCTTGGCCTCGGACAGGGAGGCATCACCCCTCCACTTT CASSLASDREASPLHF
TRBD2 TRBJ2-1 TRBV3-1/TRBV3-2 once TGTGCCAGCAGCCAATTTGATAGCGGGACGAATTATGAGCAGTTCTTC CASSQFDSGTNYEQFF
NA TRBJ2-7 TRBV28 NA TGTGCCAGCAGTACCCCGGGTGCGTTGGTCTACGAGCAGTACTTC CASSTPGALVYEQYF
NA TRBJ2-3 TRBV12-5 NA TGTGCTAGTGCCTGGGGGGGGCTAGGCACAGATACGCAGTATTTT CASAWGGLGTDTQYF
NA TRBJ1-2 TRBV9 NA TGTGCCAGCAGCCCCGCCGGGGAGGGGGATGGCTACACCTTC CASSPAGEGDGYTF
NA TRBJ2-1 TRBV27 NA TGTGCCAGCAGTTTATCGAGGGTAGCCGATGAGCAGTTCTTC CASSLSRVADEQFF
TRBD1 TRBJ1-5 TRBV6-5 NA TGTGCCAGCACGGGACAGGGGAATCAGCCCCAGCATTTT CASTGQGNQPQHF
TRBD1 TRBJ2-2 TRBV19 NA TGTGCCAGTAGGGGACAGGGGTTCACCGGGGAGCTGTTTTTT CASRGQGFTGELFF
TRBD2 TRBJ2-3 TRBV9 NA TGTGCCAGCAGGGGTGGGGCTAGCGGTTCGTGGGATACGCAGTATTTT CASRGGASGSWDTQYF
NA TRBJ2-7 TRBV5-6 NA TGTGCCAGCAGCCAGACAGATTTTTACGAGCAGTACTTC CASSQTDFYEQYF
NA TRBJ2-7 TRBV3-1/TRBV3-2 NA TGTGCCAGCAGCCAAGGAAACCAGGTCTACGAGCAGTACTTC CASSQGNQVYEQYF
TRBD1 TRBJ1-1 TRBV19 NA TGTGCCAGTAGGAGACAGGGGGACGGCACTGAAGCTTTCTTT CASRRQGDGTEAFF
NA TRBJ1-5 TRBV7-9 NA TGTGCCAGCAGCTCCACAGGGTTGAGCAATCAGCCCCAGCATTTT CASSSTGLSNQPQHF
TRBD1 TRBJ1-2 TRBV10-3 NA TGTGCCATCAGTGCTACAGGGGTCGGAGACTATGGCTACACCTTC CAISATGVGDYGYTF
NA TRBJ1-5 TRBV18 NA TGTGCCAGCGCGCAGGGGCGAGATCAGCCCCAGCATTTT CASAQGRDQPQHF
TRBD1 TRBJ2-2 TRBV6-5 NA TGTGCCAGCAGTTATGAGACAGGGGACACCGGGGAGCTGTTTTTT CASSYETGDTGELFF
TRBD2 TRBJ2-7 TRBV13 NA TGTGCCAGCAGCTCATCTAGCGGTTCCTACGAGCAGTACTTC CASSSSSGSYEQYF
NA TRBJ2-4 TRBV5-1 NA TGCGCCAGCAGCTTCAACAGGGAGAAGGGCATTCAGTACTTC CASSFNREKGIQYF
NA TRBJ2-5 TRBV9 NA TGTGCCAGCAGCGCGACAGGCACCCAAGAGACCCAGTACTTC CASSATGTQETQYF
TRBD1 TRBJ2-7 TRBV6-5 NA TGTGCCAGCAGCGGCCGACAGGGGATTATTGGCGAGCAGTACTTC CASSGRQGIIGEQYF
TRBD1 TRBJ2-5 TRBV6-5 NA TGTGCCAGCAGTAAACGGACAGGGAAGGAGACCCAGTACTTC CASSKRTGKETQYF
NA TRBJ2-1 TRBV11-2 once TGTGCCAGCAGCTCCTTTAAGACTAGGTTCTACAATGAGCAGTTCTTC CASSSFKTRFYNEQFF
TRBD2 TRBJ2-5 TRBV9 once TGTGCCAGCAGCGCGGGACTAGCGGGGCAAGAGACCCAGTACTTC CASSAGLAGQETQYF
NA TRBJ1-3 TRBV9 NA TGTGCCAGCAGCTCTCTGAACACCATATATTTT CASSSLNTIYF
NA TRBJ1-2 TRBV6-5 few TGTGCCAGCAGTTACTCGGGGGGGCAGGGCTACACCTTC CASSYSGGQGYTF
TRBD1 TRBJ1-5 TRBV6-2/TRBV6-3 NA TGTGCCAGCAGTTCTTGGACAGGGGGTGGCAATCAGCCCCAGCATTTT CASSSWTGGGNQPQHF
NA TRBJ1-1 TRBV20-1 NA TGCAGTGCTAGAGATCAGGGTGAAGCTTTCTTT CSARDQGEAFF
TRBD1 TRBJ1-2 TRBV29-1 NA TGCAGCGTCGTCCGACAGGGCAACTATGGCTACACCTTC CSVVRQGNYGYTF
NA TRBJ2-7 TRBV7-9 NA TGTGCCAGCAGCTTAAGTGGCAGGGTCGTAACGTACGAGCAGTACTTC CASSLSGRVVTYEQYF
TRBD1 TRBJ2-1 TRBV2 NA TGTGCCAGCAGTCGGGACAGGGGGGACAATGAGCAGTTCTTC CASSRDRGDNEQFF
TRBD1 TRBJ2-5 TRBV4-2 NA TGTGCCAGCAGCCAAGATTGGACAGGCCCCTGGACCCAGTACTTC CASSQDWTGPWTQYF
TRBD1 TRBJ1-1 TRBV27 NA TGTGCCAGCAGTTTACGGGCTACAGGGGGCAGGTCTACTGAAGCTTTCTTT CASSLRATGGRSTEAFF
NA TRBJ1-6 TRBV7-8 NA TGTGCCAGCAGCTTAGCGGCAGGGGTGGAGAATTCACCCCTCCACTTT CASSLAAGVENSPLHF
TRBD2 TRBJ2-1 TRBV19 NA TGTGCCAGTAGTACCGGGACTAGGACCTACAATGAGCAGTTCTTC CASSTGTRTYNEQFF
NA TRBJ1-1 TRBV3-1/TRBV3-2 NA TGTGCCAGCAGCCAAATTGCGAGCGAAGCTTTCTTT CASSQIASEAFF
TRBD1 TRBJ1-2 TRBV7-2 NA TGTGCCAGCACCTTAGGGACAGGGGTGGCTGGCTACACCTTC CASTLGTGVAGYTF
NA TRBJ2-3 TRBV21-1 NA TGTGCCAGCAGCAAAGGAGAACTTTCGAACGTAAGCACAGATACGCAGTATTTT CASSKGELSNVSTDTQYF
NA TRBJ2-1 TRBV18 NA TGTGCCAGCTCCTCTAACAATGAGCAGTTCTTC CASSSNNEQFF
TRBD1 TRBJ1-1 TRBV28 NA TGTGCCAGCAGTGCGACCGGGACAGGGTCGTCTGAAGCTTTCTTT CASSATGTGSSEAFF
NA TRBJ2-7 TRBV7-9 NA TGTGCCAGCAGCCCCCCGGGATCCTACGAGCAGTACTTC CASSPPGSYEQYF
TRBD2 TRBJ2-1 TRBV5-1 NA TGCGCCAGCAGCCTCAGCGGGGAGGGTGGAAATGAGCAGTTCTTC CASSLSGEGGNEQFF
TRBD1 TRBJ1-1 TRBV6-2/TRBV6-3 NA TGTGCCAGCAGTTACCGGACAGGACCTATGAACACTGAAGCTTTCTTT CASSYRTGPMNTEAFF
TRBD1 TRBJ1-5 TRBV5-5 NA TGTGCCAGCAGTTGGGACAGAGACCAGCCCCAGCATTTT CASSWDRDQPQHF
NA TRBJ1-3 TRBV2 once TGTGCCAGCAGTGATCTTAGAGGGAGAAACACCATATATTTT CASSDLRGRNTIYF
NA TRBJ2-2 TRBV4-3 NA TGCGCCAGCAGCTTGGAGGTCCCCGGGGAGCTGTTTTTT CASSLEVPGELFF
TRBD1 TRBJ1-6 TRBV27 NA TGTGCCAGCAGCCGGACAGGCGCGAGGTCACCCCTCCACTTT CASSRTGARSPLHF